A single sample is the source of the 30 T cell receptor beta chains below, sequenced in a study of blood T cells in healthy people across ages (dated by TCRdb to between 2014 and 2016). The library was generated by 5' RACE. For sequencing, an Illumina HiSeq 2500 was employed. A second roughly 6 to 12 cycle PCR used a sample-barcoded 5' primer and a J-beta primer mix. Through fastp at Q25 and MiXCR, TCRdb rebuilt clones from the public reads, retaining in-frame beta chains. CDR3 protein sequences are deduplicated, and each keeps its most common genes and DNA. The sample profile shows 600,000 to 1,000,000 distinct CDR3 sequences; just under 25% of them were found once. The ten largest make up approximately 4% of the sample. The same sample was also studied in work on T cells of mothers and their children.

Sequencing was performed on blood. These receptors were collected from a boy between 10 and 17 years old in good health.

This clonotype was counted only a few times. CDR3 in amino acids: CASSPQGFGMVTQYF. The DNA of the CDR3 is TGTGCCAGCAGCCCTCAGGGCTTCGGGATGGTGACCCAGTACTTC. The chain links TRBV7-2 to TRBJ2-5; D might be TRBD1 or TRBD2, each matching 5 bases. CDR1 is SGHTA and CDR2 is FQGNSA in the germline V gene. The CDR3 is 15 amino acids. Trimming pared 5 bases from V and 7 bases from J, leaving 20 bases between.

This clonotype was picked up a small number of times. The chain uses TRBV20-1 and TRBJ2-7; 8 nucleotides match TRBD2. Germline CDR1 DFQATT, CDR2 SNEGSKA (reference sequence). The CDR3 runs to 16 residues. J lost 2 bases, V lost 3 bases, and 12 bases had no gene match. CDR3 bases: TGCAGTGCTAGGGATCCGGGACTAGGGGGGACCTACGAGCAGTACTTC. Protein sequence: CSARDPGLGGTYEQYF.

This clonotype was observed at least ten times. The J gene is TRBJ2-5, the V gene TRBV28; 9 bases match TRBD1. The end of the DNA fits TRBJ2-7 better, so the J call may be wrong. The CDR3 length is 15 residues. Per germline, CDR1 MDHEN and CDR2 SYDVKM. The CDR3 protein is CASSPGTGRSYEQYF. In nucleotides, the CDR3 is TGTGCCAGCAGTCCGGGGACAGGGAGATCCTACGAGCAGTACTTC.

The CDR3 bases are TGTGCCACCAGCAGGGTTTCTGGGGCCAACGTCCTGACTTTC. Amino acid sequence: CATSRVSGANVLTF. The chain uses TRBV15 and TRBJ2-6; D ambiguous. Germline values: CDR1 LNHNV, CDR2 YYDKDF (reference sequence). V was shortened by 3 bases and J by 1 base, with 4 bases between the two germline ends. This CDR3 has 14 residues.

This clonotype was counted once. Relative to the germline gene, one junction end is altered; a read error may explain this. The chain combines TRBV6-2 or TRBV6-3 with TRBJ2-5; tentatively, D is TRBD2 (5 bases). Germline CDR1 reads MNHEY; CDR2 reads SVGEGT. This CDR3 spans 13 amino acids. The CDR3 reads CASSRTLQETKYF. As DNA, the CDR3 is TGTGCCAGCAGTCGGACTCTCCAAGAGACCAAGTACTTC.

This chain joins TRBV27 and TRBJ2-3, with a tentative D call TRBD1 (5 bases). V lost 7 bases to trimming and J lost 4 bases, with 18 bases between them. The CDR3 extends over 15 amino acids. CDR1 and CDR2 from the germline V gene are MNHEY and SMNVEV (reference sequence). In nucleotides, the CDR3 is TGTGCCAGCAATTGGCACAGGTCCAAAGCAGATACGCAGTATTTT. This gives the protein CASNWHRSKADTQYF.

The chain combines TRBV20-1 with TRBJ2-5; no reliable D call. Germline loops: CDR1 DFQATT, CDR2 SNEGSKA (reference sequence). The V end was cut by 4 bases, the J end by 5 bases, with 8 bases between. The CDR3 is 11 amino acids. CDR3 DNA sequence: TGCAGTGCTACAGGAAGGGAGACCCAGTACTTC. Amino acid sequence: CSATGRETQYF.

This chain joins TRBV7-2 and TRBJ1-2; D not resolved. V was shortened by 5 bases and J by 9 bases, with 13 bases between the two germline ends. The length of the CDR3 is 12 residues. Germline V gene data show CDR1 as SGHTA and CDR2 as FQGNSA. The CDR3 DNA follows: TGTGCCAGCAGCCTATATGGGCAGAGCTACACCTTC. As protein: CASSLYGQSYTF.

V is TRBV2 and J is TRBJ2-5, with 7 bases fitting TRBD2. The last part of the DNA fits TRBJ2-7 better; the J call may be wrong. CDR3 length: 14 amino acids. In germline, CDR1 is SNHLY, CDR2 FYNNEI. As DNA, the CDR3 is TGTGCCAGCAGTGAGGCGGGAGTCGTCTACGAGCAGTACTTC. Its translation: CASSEAGVVYEQYF.

The sample holds a few counts of this clonotype. This CDR3 reads CASRFWVEQFF. DNA of the CDR3: TGTGCCAGCCGATTTTGGGTGGAGCAGTTCTTC. The V and J genes are TRBV6-6 and TRBJ2-7; D ambiguous. TRBJ2-1 matches the DNA end more closely, so the J call is doubtful. Germline values: CDR1 MNHNY, CDR2 SVGAGI (reference sequence). The CDR3 has 11 amino acids.

The V gene is TRBV6-5, the J gene TRBJ2-3; 13 nucleotides line up with TRBD2. This CDR3 region has 17 residues. With 5 bases clipped from V and 1 base from J, the junction kept 6 bases outside the gene matches. Germline CDR1 reads MNHEY; CDR2 reads SVGAGI. The CDR3 DNA sequence: TGTGCCAGCAGTCACTGGACTAGCGGGGGTGGCACAGATACGCAGTATTTT. This translates into CASSHWTSGGGTDTQYF.

This clonotype showed up just a few times. The chain uses TRBV6-1 and TRBJ2-7; 7 bases map to TRBD1. Looked up from germline, CDR1 is MNHNS and CDR2 is SASEGT. Trimming cost V 5 bases and J 1 base; bases outside gene matches: 5. The CDR3 totals 14 residues. CDR3: CASSNGQDSYEQYF. As DNA, the CDR3 is TGTGCCAGCAGTAACGGACAGGATTCCTACGAGCAGTACTTC.

In this sample, this clonotype turned up a few times. The chain is built from TRBV9 and TRBJ2-5, with D possibly matching TRBD1 (5 bases). The CDR3 length is 14 residues. Trimming cost V 3 bases and J 4 bases, with 13 bases left between them. The germline CDR1 and CDR2 sequences are SGDLS and YYNGEE. DNA of the CDR3: TGTGCCAGCAGCGGGGGCCCCCTCAGAGAGACCCAGTACTTC. Its protein is CASSGGPLRETQYF.

The chain links TRBV7-8 to TRBJ2-5; no clear D. CDR1 is SGHVS and CDR2 is FQNEAQ in the germline V gene. The germline V and J ends were trimmed by 3 bases and 5 bases, with 7 bases remaining between them. The CDR3 is 12 residues long. The CDR3 DNA is TGTGCCAGCAGCTTTTCGTGGGAGACCCAGTACTTC. Its protein product is CASSFSWETQYF. The variable domain in full, with the rest retrieved from reference TRBV7-8 and TRBJ2-5, is GAGVSQSPRYKVAKRGQDVALRCDPISGHVSLFWYQQALGQGPEFLTYFQNEAQLDKSGLPSDRFFAERPEGSVSTLKIQRTQQEDSAVYLCASSFSWETQYFGPGTRLLVL.

The chain combines TRBV12-5 with TRBJ2-7; 8 positions match TRBD2. This CDR3 contains 12 residues. Germline V lookup: CDR1 LGHNT, CDR2 FRNRAP. CDR3 sequence reads: CAEREPHYEQYF. CDR3 nucleotides: TGTGCAGAGCGGGAGCCCCACTACGAGCAGTACTTC.

Note on this clonotype: One end of the junction is discordant with germline, which a read error may explain. The chain joins TRBV27 to TRBJ2-1; no reliable D call. The V gene's germline CDR1 is MNHEY and CDR2 SMNVEV (reference sequence). The CDR3 sequence is 14 residues long. The CDR3 DNA reads TGTGCCAGCAGTACAGACCGAGGACCCTCCTTGGAGTACTTC. The encoded protein is CASSTDRGPSLEYF.

The J gene is TRBJ1-1, the V gene TRBV16; weak D call: TRBD1 (6 bases). V shed 4 bases and J shed 6 bases, with 12 bases lying between them. The germline gives CDR1 KGHSY, CDR2 FQNENV. This CDR3 region has 13 residues. CDR3 in amino acids: CASSPTGTAEAFF. Written as DNA, the CDR3 is TGTGCCAGCAGCCCGACAGGAACGGCTGAAGCTTTCTTT.

The CDR3: CASSLVLAAFQETQYF. Written as DNA, the CDR3 is TGTGCCAGCAGCTTAGTATTAGCGGCTTTCCAAGAGACCCAGTACTTC. The V call is TRBV7-6, the J call TRBJ2-5, with D possibly matching TRBD2 (6 bases). CDR3 length: 16 residues. Trimming pared 1 base from V and 1 base from J, leaving 13 bases between. Germline CDR1 is SGHVS and CDR2 is FNYEAQ.

The CDR3 spells CASSSLVGTADTQYF. CDR3 bases: TGTGCCAGCAGCTCCCTCGTGGGGACCGCAGATACGCAGTATTTT. This chain uses TRBV7-2 with TRBJ2-3; D may correspond to TRBD1 or TRBD2 (5 bases each). The CDR3 covers 15 residues. V dropped 4 bases and J dropped 4 bases, with 15 bases sitting between them. From germline, CDR1 is SGHTA and CDR2 FQGNSA.

This clonotype was counted between two and nine times. The rearrangement uses TRBV7-2 and TRBJ1-3; 7 nucleotides match TRBD1. This CDR3 spans 14 amino acids. In germline, CDR1 is SGHTA, CDR2 FQGNSA. V was pared by 5 bases and J by 8 bases, with 9 bases of the junction left unmatched. CDR3 coding DNA: TGTGCCAGCAGCGCCCACAGGGGCCCGGACACCATATATTTT. Its protein is CASSAHRGPDTIYF.

This chain links TRBV5-1 with TRBJ1-1; weak D call: TRBD1 (5 bases). V was shortened by 1 base and J by 5 bases, with 12 bases between the two germline ends. Germline-derived CDR1 and CDR2 are SGHRS and YFSETQ. The CDR3 runs 14 residues. CDR3 region: CASSLLVGGTEAFF. The CDR3 nucleotides are TGCGCCAGCAGCTTGCTAGTTGGGGGGACTGAAGCTTTCTTT. The full variable domain, completed using reference TRBV5-1 and TRBJ1-1, is KAGVTQTPRYLIKTRGQQVTLSCSPISGHRSVSWYQQTPGQGLQFLFEYFSETQRNKGNFPGRFSGRQFSNSRSEMNVSTLELGDSALYLCASSLLVGGTEAFFGQGTRLTVV.

The J gene is TRBJ1-4, the V gene TRBV18, with D unresolved. CDR3 length equals 14 residues. The germline V and J ends were trimmed by 3 bases and 4 bases, with 9 bases remaining between them. Germline V gene lookup returns CDR1 KGHSH and CDR2 LQKENI. The CDR3: CASSPDGLNEKLFF. DNA of the CDR3: TGTGCCAGCTCACCGGACGGCCTTAATGAAAAACTGTTTTTT.

This clonotype appeared a few times. The genes are TRBV28 and TRBJ1-5; D is uncertain. Looked up from germline, CDR1 is MDHEN and CDR2 is SYDVKM. V was shortened by 3 bases and J by 5 bases, with 8 bases between the two germline ends. There are 13 residues in the CDR3. CDR3 sequence (DNA): TGTGCCAGCAGTTTCGCCGGCGATCAGCCCCAGCATTTT. The encoded protein is CASSFAGDQPQHF. Filled out from reference TRBV28 and TRBJ1-5, the complete variable domain reads DVKVTQSSRYLVKRTGEKVFLECVQDMDHENMFWYRQDPGLGLRLIYFSYDVKMKEKGDIPEGYSVSREKKERFSLILESASTNQTSMYLCASSFAGDQPQHFGDGTRLSIL.

The V gene is TRBV6-6, the J gene TRBJ1-3; the D gene is possibly TRBD1 (6 bases). V was shortened by 2 bases and J by 4 bases, with 12 bases between the two germline ends. CDR3 size: 15 residues. The germline CDR1 and CDR2 sequences are MNHNY and SVGAGI (reference sequence). The CDR3 loop is CASSYGGGLGNTIYF. The CDR3 DNA follows: TGTGCCAGCAGTTACGGTGGGGGGCTCGGAAACACCATATATTTT.

The chain is built from TRBV4-3 and TRBJ2-2; D is ambiguous. CDR1 is LGHNA and CDR2 is YSLEER in the germline V gene. V shed 3 bases and J shed 7 bases, with 9 bases lying between them. This CDR3 region has 13 residues. CDR3: CASSHLRYGELFF. CDR3 bases: TGCGCCAGCAGCCACCTCAGATACGGGGAGCTGTTTTTT.

The CDR3 loop is CASGGTGQGKNIQYF. The DNA of the CDR3 is TGTGCCAGCGGCGGAACGGGACAGGGGAAAAACATTCAGTACTTC. The gene calls are TRBV2 and TRBJ2-4; TRBD1 aligns across 10 bases. V shed 8 bases and J 4 bases; nucleotides not matched to a gene: 8. The germline V gene has CDR1 SNHLY and CDR2 FYNNEI. The length of the CDR3 is 15 residues.

This clonotype was detected only a few times. This chain connects TRBV7-2 to TRBJ2-2; D unclear. This CDR3 has 13 residues. Germline loops: CDR1 SGHTA, CDR2 FQGNSA. V shed 5 bases and J shed 6 bases, with 10 bases lying between them. The DNA of the CDR3 is TGTGCCAGCAGCATAGACCCATCCGGGGAGCTGTTTTTT. It codes for CASSIDPSGELFF.

The CDR3 here is CASSFGLADVQETQYF. DNA of the CDR3: TGCGCCAGCAGCTTTGGGCTAGCGGACGTCCAAGAGACCCAGTACTTC. The chain combines TRBV5-1 with TRBJ2-5; 7 bases match TRBD2. Per the germline V gene, CDR1 is SGHRS and CDR2 is YFSETQ. This CDR3 is 16 amino acids long. Trimming at V came to 2 bases and at J to 1 base, leaving 8 bases not matched to a gene.

In its sample, this clonotype was seen a few times. This chain joins TRBV20-1 and TRBJ1-5; TRBD1 agrees at 7 bases. The germline V gene encodes CDR1 DFQATT and CDR2 SNEGSKA (reference sequence). With 1 base clipped from V and 1 base from J, the junction kept 7 bases outside the gene matches. This CDR3 is 16 amino acids long. The CDR3 spells CSARAARGVSNQPQHF. The CDR3 DNA reads as TGCAGTGCTAGAGCGGCCAGGGGGGTGAGCAATCAGCCCCAGCATTTT.

This clonotype was counted ten times or more. This chain joins TRBV29-1 and TRBJ2-2; D possibly corresponds to TRBD1 (5 bases). The CDR3 has 15 amino acids. V shed 4 bases and J shed 1 base, with 13 bases lying between them. CDR1 is SQVTM and CDR2 is ANQGSEA in the germline V gene. The CDR3: CSVAPGHRNTGELFF. CDR3 DNA sequence: TGCAGCGTTGCCCCAGGACACAGGAACACCGGGGAGCTGTTTTTT.